These T cell receptor beta chains were read from a single sample in a study of control samples from healthy donors and cancer patients. Clones were sequenced by immunoSEQ multiplex PCR, and TCRdb holds only the in-frame ones, with some missing. The sample shows some 76,000 clones, under 90% of them seen only once. Material: PBMCs. These receptors came from a woman aged 50 to 65 with colorectal cancer. Each CDR3 is given with its conserved first and last residue. A row's size may be missing; if present it is once, few, many or a size class.

TRBV5-1,-,CASSLAITASPLHF
TRBV11-1,-,CASSLSRVPQETQYF
TRBV2,-,CASSAWGGEQFF
TRBV10-3,-,CAISEYGAQDTQYF
TRBV6-5,once,CASSPQGGTDTQYF
TRBV6-5,-,CASRGTANYGYTF
TRBV6-5,-,CASTQERFSGNTIYF
TRBV19,once,CATTRGVRSYGYTF
TRBV15,-,CATSRAGGNSYNEQFF
TRBV27,-,CASRRTDSNEQFF
TRBV3-1/TRBV3-2,once,CASSTRSGTTSGELFF
TRBV15,-,CATSRETGSGANVLTF
TRBV12-3/TRBV12-4,-,CASSEGLNYGYTF
TRBV5-8,-,CASSSGQVDTEAFF
TRBV6-5,-,CASRTGSGSPLHF
TRBV28,-,CASSFLQGYNEQFF
TRBV6-5,-,CASSYGARTGYTF
TRBV7-8,-,CAGKTSPQETQYF
TRBV29-1,few,CSVELGGETQYF
TRBV6-5,-,CASSYRGARELFF
TRBV6-5,-,CASTAGGPTDTQYF
TRBV5-5,-,CASSPGQAAGYGYTF
TRBV6-2/TRBV6-3,once,CASSFRDRFFQAFF
TRBV28,-,CASSSPVGGGRTDTQYF
TRBV12-3/TRBV12-4,-,CASSFQGDGELFF
TRBV5-4,-,CASSLDTGENSPLHF
TRBV30,-,CAWSVAGHGNTIYF
TRBV6-2/TRBV6-3,-,CASSYLRVQETQYF
TRBV3-1/TRBV3-2,-,CASSRLAGWETQYF
TRBV7-2,-,CASSVETGGYQPQHF
TRBV3-1/TRBV3-2,-,CASSQDMGTGADYGYTF
TRBV18,once,CASSPTGDRTEAFF
TRBV28,-,CASSLWFSGANVLTF
TRBV3-1/TRBV3-2,once,CASSQEPGQGQETQYF
TRBV28,-,CASSWTGSTDTQYF